This T cell receptor (beta chain) was sequenced for a study of shared clonotypes between healthy human individuals. The V and J ends lost 4 bases and 6 bases respectively, with 22 bases between them. Germline CDR1 and CDR2: SGHTA and FQGTGA. There are 16 residues in the CDR3. Libraries were prepared by immunoSEQ multiplex PCR; TCRdb keeps only in-frame clonotypes and omits some of them. The table has 1 million to 1.3 million clones, roughly 74% seen once; the top ten hold 0.55% to 0.7%. Sequencing was performed on memory CD4+ T cells from PBMCs. Noted subset: CD45RA-negative fraction. This chain joins TRBV7-3 and TRBJ2-7; the D gene is possibly TRBD2 (8 bases). The receptor comes from a young man in good health. Some clones in this sample may be carry-over from other donors' samples. CDR3 bases: TGTGCCAGCAGCTGGACAGGCGGCTTAGCGGGAAGCGAGCAGTACTTC. Protein product: CASSWTGGLAGSEQYF.